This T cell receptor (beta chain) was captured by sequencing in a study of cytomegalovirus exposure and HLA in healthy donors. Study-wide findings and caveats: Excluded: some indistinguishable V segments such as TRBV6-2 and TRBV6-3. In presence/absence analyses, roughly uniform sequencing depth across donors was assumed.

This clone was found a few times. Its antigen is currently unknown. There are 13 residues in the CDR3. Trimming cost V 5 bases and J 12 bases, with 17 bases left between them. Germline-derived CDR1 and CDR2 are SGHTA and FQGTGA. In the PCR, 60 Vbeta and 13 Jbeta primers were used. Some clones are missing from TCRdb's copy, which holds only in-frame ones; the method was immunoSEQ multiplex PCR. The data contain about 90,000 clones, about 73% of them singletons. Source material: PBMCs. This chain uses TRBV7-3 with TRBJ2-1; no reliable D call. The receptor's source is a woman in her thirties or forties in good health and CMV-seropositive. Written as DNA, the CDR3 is TGTGCCAGCAGCCCAGTCAGGTCTGGTGGGCAGTTCTTC. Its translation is CASSPVRSGGQFF.